Below, 16 T cell receptor beta chains from the same sample are listed, as sequenced in a study of blood T cell repertoires in COVID-19. Generated by immunoSEQ multiplex PCR, the TCRdb table keeps only in-frame clones and is missing some. The sample has approximately 200,000 clones; more than 80% are singletons. The sample consisted of peripheral blood. These receptors were obtained from a man aged 25 to 40 with COVID-19, enrolled during active disease.

Only a few counts were recorded for this clone. CDR3 protein: CASSPGQGKTSYEQYF. The CDR3 DNA reads as TGTGCCAGCAGCCCTGGACAGGGGAAAACCTCCTACGAGCAGTACTTC. This chain uses TRBV7-9 with TRBJ2-7; 9 positions match TRBD1. Germline lookup yields CDR1 SEHNR and CDR2 FQNEAQ (reference sequence). Trimming at V came to 5 bases and at J to 0 bases, leaving 8 bases not matched to a gene. The CDR3 runs 16 residues.

CDR3 in amino acids: CSASPPEAGYNEQFF. As DNA, the CDR3 is TGCAGTGCTAGTCCACCGGAGGCGGGTTACAATGAGCAGTTCTTC. The chain uses TRBV20-1 and TRBJ2-1; D might be TRBD2 (5 bases). This CDR3 is built from 15 residues. Trimming shortened V by 3 bases and J by 4 bases, and 16 bases separated the two germline ends. CDR1 is DFQATT and CDR2 is SNEGSKA in the germline V gene (reference sequence).

This clone has only a few counts. The J gene is TRBJ2-7, the V gene TRBV18; possibly TRBD1 for D (5 bases). The CDR3 is 13 residues long. Trimming stripped 5 bases from V and 7 bases from J, with 15 bases between. Germline-derived CDR1 and CDR2 are KGHSH and LQKENI. This CDR3 is CASSARTSGEQYF. CDR3 in DNA: TGTGCCAGCTCAGCCCGGACATCTGGGGAGCAGTACTTC.

The genes are TRBV18 and TRBJ2-7; D may be TRBD2 (6 bases). V lost 4 bases and J lost 6, with 19 bases in between. This CDR3 spans 15 amino acids. The germline V gene has CDR1 KGHSH and CDR2 LQKENI. CDR3 sequence reads: CASSRLTRYQGEQYF. DNA of the CDR3: TGTGCCAGCTCACGCCTGACTAGGTACCAGGGCGAGCAGTACTTC.

The genes are TRBV4-1 and TRBJ1-6; 7 nucleotides agree with TRBD1. Germline CDR1 and CDR2: MGHRA and YSYEKL. The V gene end was trimmed by 0 bases and the J gene end by 8 bases; junction bases not matched to a gene: 4. The CDR3 is 15 amino acids. CDR3 nucleotide sequence: TGCGCCAGCAGCCAAGACCAGGGGGAGGATTCACCCCTCCACTTT. Its protein is CASSQDQGEDSPLHF.

This chain joins TRBV7-8 and TRBJ1-3; 10 bases line up with TRBD1. V lost 2 bases to trimming and J lost 4 bases; unmatched junction nucleotides: 8. The CDR3 covers 17 residues. Germline V gene sequence: CDR1 SGHVS, CDR2 FQNEAQ. The chain's CDR3 is CASSLSDRGYSGNTIYF. DNA for the CDR3: TGTGCCAGCAGCTTATCGGACAGGGGGTATTCGGGAAACACCATATATTTT.

The gene calls are TRBV10-3 and TRBJ1-5; a possible D gene is TRBD1 (5 bases). This CDR3 contains 15 residues. Per the germline V gene, CDR1 is ENHRY and CDR2 is SYGVKD. V lost 6 bases, J lost 4 bases, and 16 bases lay in between. In DNA form, the CDR3 reads TGTGCCATCAGGGGGACTCCCGGGGAAAATCAGCCCCAGCATTTT. Protein sequence: CAIRGTPGENQPQHF.

This chain uses TRBV28 with TRBJ1-5; 8 nucleotides agree with TRBD1. Germline V gene lookup returns CDR1 MDHEN and CDR2 SYDVKM. V lost 3 bases, J lost 6 bases, and 4 bases stayed unmatched. The length of the CDR3 is 14 residues. CDR3 region: CASSFRTGSQPQHF. For the CDR3, the DNA is TGTGCCAGCAGTTTCCGGACAGGGAGTCAGCCCCAGCATTTT.

V gene TRBV5-6 combines with J gene TRBJ1-6; D is possibly TRBD1 (5 bases). Germline V gene lookup returns CDR1 SGHDT and CDR2 YYEEEE. This CDR3 has 16 residues. V gave up 0 bases and J gave up 9 bases, with 16 bases separating them. DNA of the CDR3: TGTGCCAGCAGCTTGGGTCCAGCGTGGGGGGGTTCACCCCTCCACTTT. It encodes CASSLGPAWGGSPLHF.

The chain is built from TRBV5-6 and TRBJ1-2, with D possibly being TRBD1 (5 bases). Trimming removed 3 bases from V and 11 bases from J, with 20 bases in between. The CDR3 loop spans 14 amino acids. Germline V gives CDR1 SGHDT, CDR2 YYEEEE. Here the CDR3 reads CASSSDSDNLRYTF. CDR3 coding DNA: TGTGCCAGCAGCTCCGACAGTGACAATCTGAGGTACACCTTC.

This chain connects TRBV6-2 or TRBV6-3 to TRBJ2-7; 9 bases line up with TRBD1. The V segment lost 0 bases and the J segment 0 bases; nucleotides outside the gene matches: 6. The CDR3 covers 17 residues. Germline values: CDR1 MNHEY, CDR2 SVGEGT. This CDR3 reads CASSYSGTGLSSYEQYF. The DNA of the CDR3 is TGTGCCAGCAGTTACTCCGGGACAGGGCTGAGCTCCTACGAGCAGTACTTC.

This clone appeared a single time. V and J are TRBV7-9 and TRBJ2-7, with D possibly matching TRBD1 (6 bases). V was pared by 0 bases and J by 6 bases, with 12 bases between. This CDR3 has 14 amino acids. Germline V gene data show CDR1 as SEHNR and CDR2 as FQNEAQ (reference sequence). CDR3 nucleotide sequence: TGTGCCAGCAGCTTAGCGGGCAGGGGTTCCGAGCAGTACTTC. Protein sequence: CASSLAGRGSEQYF.

The J gene is TRBJ2-1, the V gene TRBV5-4, with 11 bases lining up with TRBD2. CDR3 size: 16 residues. The V gene's germline CDR1 is SGHNT and CDR2 YYREEE (reference sequence). Germline trimming cut 0 bases from V and 4 bases from J; bases unmatched to any gene: 3. Here the CDR3 DNA reads TGTGCCAGCAGCTTGGGCACTAGCGGGGGATACAATGAGCAGTTCTTC. Translating it yields CASSLGTSGGYNEQFF.

The chain links TRBV11-2 to TRBJ2-1; 9 nucleotides line up with TRBD2. This CDR3 is built from 18 residues. The germline V gene encodes CDR1 SGHAT and CDR2 FQNNGV. With 1 base clipped from V and 4 bases from J, the junction kept 11 bases outside the gene matches. The CDR3 is CASSLGPRSGSFYNEQFF. CDR3 DNA: TGTGCCAGCAGCTTAGGGCCCCGTAGCGGGAGTTTTTACAATGAGCAGTTCTTC.

This clone was seen a single time. This chain links TRBV2 with TRBJ2-4; D is possibly TRBD2 (5 bases). The CDR3 runs to 14 residues. Germline loops: CDR1 SNHLY, CDR2 FYNNEI. The V end was cut by 9 bases, the J end by 1 base, with 13 bases between. The CDR3 protein is CASRGLGAKNIQYF. The CDR3 DNA is TGTGCCAGTAGAGGGTTGGGGGCCAAAAACATTCAGTACTTC.

This chain connects TRBV3-1 (or the pseudogene TRBV3-2) to TRBJ1-2, with D perhaps TRBD1 (5 bases). The CDR3 contains 13 residues. V was trimmed by 8 bases and J by 3 bases, leaving 13 bases between them. Germline V gene sequence: CDR1 LGHDT, CDR2 YNNKEL (reference sequence). The CDR3 is CASGGSGYYGYTF. CDR3 bases: TGTGCCAGCGGGGGGAGCGGGTACTATGGCTACACCTTC.